This TCR beta chain was sequenced during a study of CD8+ T cells in alopecia areata. As for the study in general: Once tofacitinib had been taken for 6 to 18 months, 6 months off drug followed. General study points: Mice showed clearer TCR sharing than patients did, a gap that was possibly HLA-related.

Turning to this clone: Its antigen is as yet unknown.

This CDR3 has 15 amino acids. The germline gives CDR1 MNHEY, CDR2 SVGAGI. The V and J ends lost 5 bases and 2 bases respectively, with 16 bases between them. Sorting from PBMCs produced CD4+ and CD8+ T cells. Investigators isolated RNA and reverse transcribed it into cDNA to act as the sequencing template. Using immunoSEQ multiplex PCR, the repertoire was profiled, and TCRdb retains in-frame clones only, with some absent. The sample shows roughly 200,000 clones, more than 60% of them seen only once. The chain employs TRBV6-5 and TRBJ2-7, with TRBD1 as a possible D gene (6 bases). The sequences come from CD4+ T cells sorted from blood, collected at week 0. The sequence was collected from a human donor with alopecia areata. The CDR3 loop reads CASSPYTGLAYEQYF. DNA for the CDR3: TGTGCCAGCAGTCCCTACACAGGGCTTGCCTACGAGCAGTACTTC.